Sequencing of this T cell receptor (beta chain) was carried out in a study of cytomegalovirus exposure and HLA in healthy donors. General observations from the study: Reports showed the classifier diagnosing cytomegalovirus status with high specificity and sensitivity. According to the study, approximately 150 TCR beta chains were cytomegalovirus-associated. Usually a TCR sequence was rare, but some public TCRs were found in many donors.

In the case of this clone: Its antigen remains unidentified.

Only in-frame clones appear in the TCRdb table, and some are missing; sequencing was by immunoSEQ multiplex PCR. The sample lists about 330,000 clones, about nine tenths occurring once. Germline CDR1 and CDR2: SGHRS and YFSETQ. V lost 0 bases, J lost 0 bases, and 16 bases lay in between. This CDR3 is 18 amino acids long. Donors came from a validation cohort of approximately 110 subjects, distinct from the first 666-subject cohort. The sequence was obtained from a woman younger than 45 in good health and CMV-seropositive. The chain employs TRBV5-1 and TRBJ2-1; the D gene could be TRBD1 or TRBD2 (6 bases each). Specimen: PBMCs. CDR3 sequence: CASSLGGRGMSSYNEQFF. The CDR3, as DNA: TGCGCCAGCAGCTTGGGGGGGCGCGGGATGAGCTCCTACAATGAGCAGTTCTTC.